Below, 6 T cell receptor beta chains from the same sample are listed, as sequenced in a study of OX40 agonist ivuxolimab in advanced cancers. Profiling relied on immunoSEQ multiplex PCR, and the TCRdb table lists in-frame clones only, not all of them. The profile covers under 30,000 clones, with 80% to 90% appearing a single time and around 14% taken by the ten largest. This specimen was CD4+ or CD8+ T cells sorted from blood, taken in a trial of the OX40 agonist ivuxolimab. All receptors derive from an adult with an advanced solid tumor such as melanoma, head and neck, liver or kidney cancer.

J is TRBJ2-1 and V is TRBV9, with TRBD2 as a possible D gene (6 bases). This CDR3 has 16 residues. CDR1 is SGDLS, CDR2 YYNGEE, per germline. V shed 0 bases and J shed 4 bases, with 14 bases lying between them. CDR3 sequence reads: CASSVGRLGSYNEQFF. CDR3 coding DNA: TGTGCCAGCAGCGTAGGTCGACTAGGGTCGTACAATGAGCAGTTCTTC.

The V and J genes are TRBV29-1 and TRBJ2-4; D ambiguous. Germline assignment: CDR1 SQVTM and CDR2 ANQGSEA. The CDR3 length is 13 residues. The V and J ends lost 6 bases and 0 bases respectively, with 9 bases between them. The CDR3 spells CSVKRGAKNIQYF. As DNA, the CDR3 is TGCAGCGTCAAAAGAGGAGCCAAAAACATTCAGTACTTC.

This clone was counted only a few times. The chain carries TRBV4-3 and TRBJ1-2; TRBD1 matches 9 bases. CDR3 size: 16 residues. From germline, CDR1 is LGHNA and CDR2 YSLEER. Trimming removed 4 bases from V and 4 bases from J; junction bases left unmatched: 10. DNA of the CDR3: TGCGCCAGCAGCCTCCTCCGGGACAGGGCCCGCTATGGCTACACCTTC. It codes for CASSLLRDRARYGYTF.

The CDR3 bases are TGTGCCAGCAGAACCCGGGCGACAGCGCTTGAAGCTTTCTTT. Translated, it gives CASRTRATALEAFF. The chain joins TRBV6-1 to TRBJ1-1; tentative D call: TRBD1 (5 bases). Trimming removed 6 bases at V and 7 bases at J, with 18 bases between. The CDR3 sequence is 14 residues long. Germline V CDR1 and CDR2: MNHNS, SASEGT.

The chain uses TRBV7-6 and TRBJ2-7, with TRBD2 matching 9 bases. Germline trimming cut 1 base from V and 5 bases from J; bases unmatched to any gene: 0. Germline lookup yields CDR1 SGHVS and CDR2 FNYEAQ. CDR3 length: 13 residues. The chain's CDR3 is CASSLGTSDEQYF. CDR3 nucleotide sequence: TGTGCCAGCAGCTTAGGGACTAGCGACGAGCAGTACTTC.

The chain recombines TRBV6-5 with TRBJ1-2; unclear D gene. The CDR3 extends over 12 amino acids. The V end was cut by 6 bases, the J end by 0 bases, with 5 bases between. Looked up from germline, CDR1 is MNHEY and CDR2 is SVGAGI. Here the CDR3 DNA reads TGTGCCAGCAGGGTGTCTAACTATGGCTACACCTTC. It is translated as CASRVSNYGYTF.